The 20 T cell receptor beta chains reported below all come from one sample, sequenced in a study of cytotoxic CD8 clonotypes in ibrutinib-treated CLL. Profiled with immunoSEQ multiplex PCR; TCRdb holds only in-frame clones, not every one. This sample has approximately 47,000 clones, with 65% found just once. Sequencing was performed on PBMCs, taken after 24 months of ibrutinib treatment. These receptors were collected from a human donor with chronic lymphocytic leukemia.

This clone was seen ten or more times. The chain carries TRBV30 and TRBJ1-3; D call uncertain. Germline V gene data show CDR1 as GTSNPN and CDR2 as SVGIG (reference sequence). The CDR3 covers 17 residues. V lost 2 bases and J lost 4, with 21 bases in between. The CDR3 DNA reads as TGTGCCTGGAGTCTCACCCTTGGCCGAACGGGGGGAAACACCATATATTTT. It codes for CAWSLTLGRTGGNTIYF.

This clone is a singleton in its sample. V gene TRBV4-1 combines with J gene TRBJ2-1, with a weak D call TRBD2 (5 bases). Germline V gene sequence: CDR1 MGHRA, CDR2 YSYEKL. The CDR3 contains 14 residues. V dropped 3 bases and J dropped 10 bases, with 16 bases sitting between them. The CDR3: CASSHLGGRDEQFF. The CDR3 DNA reads TGCGCCAGCAGCCACCTGGGCGGGCGTGACGAGCAGTTCTTC.

The chain carries TRBV28 and TRBJ2-7, with unresolved D. V lost 6 bases and J 3 bases, leaving 9 bases between the germline ends. There are 12 residues in the CDR3. Germline CDR1 MDHEN, CDR2 SYDVKM. CDR3: CASSRPLYEQYF. The DNA of the CDR3 is TGTGCCAGCAGCCGTCCGCTCTACGAGCAGTACTTC. The variable domain in full, with the rest retrieved from reference TRBV28 and TRBJ2-7, is DVKVTQSSRYLVKRTGEKVFLECVQDMDHENMFWYRQDPGLGLRLIYFSYDVKMKEKGDIPEGYSVSREKKERFSLILESASTNQTSMYLCASSRPLYEQYFGPGTRLTVT.

V usage is TRBV28 and J usage is TRBJ2-5, with unresolved D. This CDR3 contains 11 residues. Trimming left V 3 bases short and J 10 bases short, with 9 bases between. CDR1 is MDHEN, CDR2 SYDVKM, per germline. CDR3 sequence (DNA): TGTGCCAGCAGTTTCGGAGCAGGCCAGTACTTC. It translates to CASSFGAGQYF.

The chain carries TRBV7-8 and TRBJ1-1, with D uncertain. Trimming stripped 0 bases from V and 1 base from J, with 12 bases between. The germline V gene encodes CDR1 SGHVS and CDR2 FQNEAQ. This CDR3 has 16 amino acids. This chain's CDR3 is CASSLAGYPQNTEAFF. The CDR3 DNA is TGTGCCAGCAGCTTAGCCGGCTACCCCCAGAACACTGAAGCTTTCTTT.

This rearrangement joins TRBV5-6 to TRBJ2-7; weak D call: TRBD2 (6 bases). This CDR3 contains 15 residues. Germline CDR1 and CDR2: SGHDT and YYEEEE. The V end was cut by 2 bases, the J end by 0 bases, with 12 bases between. The chain's CDR3 is CASSLVGRLSYEQYF. The CDR3 nucleotides read TGTGCCAGCAGCTTAGTGGGGAGGCTCTCCTACGAGCAGTACTTC.

This chain's CDR3 is CASSLQQGAPYGYTF. DNA of the CDR3: TGCGCCAGCAGCCTGCAACAGGGGGCCCCCTATGGCTACACCTTC. The chain joins TRBV5-1 to TRBJ1-2, with 9 bases that match TRBD1. CDR3 length: 15 residues. The V and J ends lost 4 bases and 4 bases, in that order; junction bases with no gene match: 8. Germline assignment: CDR1 SGHRS and CDR2 YFSETQ.

The rearrangement joins TRBV9 to TRBJ2-5; possible D gene TRBD2, 5 bases. From germline, CDR1 is SGDLS and CDR2 YYNGEE. The CDR3 has 18 residues. The V and J ends lost 0 bases and 1 base respectively, with 19 bases between them. CDR3 nucleotides: TGTGCCAGCAGCGTAGGCCCGGGGTGGGGAGCGGTCCAAGAGACCCAGTACTTC. Amino acids: CASSVGPGWGAVQETQYF.

The gene calls are TRBV18 and TRBJ2-5; a possible D gene is TRBD2 (6 bases). Germline V CDR1 and CDR2: KGHSH, LQKENI. CDR3 length equals 16 residues. V dropped 3 bases and J dropped 5 bases, with 19 bases sitting between them. The CDR3 sequence is CASSPSRDSSMETQYF. In DNA, the CDR3 is TGTGCCAGCTCACCCTCGAGGGACTCCTCTATGGAGACCCAGTACTTC.

The chain is built from TRBV5-5 and TRBJ1-2, with D possibly being TRBD1 (6 bases). The germline V gene encodes CDR1 SGHKS and CDR2 YYEKEE (reference sequence). The CDR3 totals 15 residues. V dropped 4 bases and J dropped 3 bases, with 16 bases sitting between them. This chain's CDR3 is CASSPAQGTDYGYTF. CDR3 sequence (DNA): TGTGCCAGCAGCCCTGCCCAGGGGACTGACTATGGCTACACCTTC.

This sequence joins TRBV5-1 and TRBJ1-2, with D maybe TRBD1 (5 bases). The germline V gene encodes CDR1 SGHRS and CDR2 YFSETQ. This CDR3 region has 15 residues. The V gene lost 4 bases and the J gene lost 8 bases, with 21 bases spanning the gap. The CDR3, as DNA: TGCGCCAGCAGCGGATCCGACAGAGCTCTGGGAGGCTACACCTTC. Translated, it gives CASSGSDRALGGYTF. The full variable domain, completed using reference TRBV5-1 and TRBJ1-2, is KAGVTQTPRYLIKTRGQQVTLSCSPISGHRSVSWYQQTPGQGLQFLFEYFSETQRNKGNFPGRFSGRQFSNSRSEMNVSTLELGDSALYLCASSGSDRALGGYTFGSGTRLTVV.

V usage is TRBV11-2 and J usage is TRBJ1-2; D ambiguous. The V and J ends lost 1 base and 3 bases respectively, with 3 bases between them. The CDR3 is 12 amino acids. Germline CDR1 and CDR2: SGHAT and FQNNGV. The CDR3 bases are TGTGCCAGCAGCTTAGCGTACTATGGCTACACCTTC. Translating it yields CASSLAYYGYTF.

V and J are TRBV5-1 and TRBJ2-7, with 13 bases fitting TRBD2. Germline V gives CDR1 SGHRS, CDR2 YFSETQ. The trim removed 1 base at V and 6 bases at J, leaving 1 base unmatched. The CDR3 spans 14 residues. The CDR3 loop is CASSLRLAGGEQYF. The DNA of the CDR3 is TGCGCCAGCAGCTTGAGACTAGCGGGAGGCGAGCAGTACTTC.

This clone showed up just a few times. This sequence joins TRBV7-6 and TRBJ2-7; the match to TRBD1 covers 8 bases. This CDR3 comprises 15 residues. V lost 5 bases, J lost 0 bases, and 6 bases stayed unmatched. Germline CDR1 and CDR2: SGHVS and FNYEAQ. The CDR3 loop reads CASSTRTGLSYEQYF. DNA for the CDR3: TGTGCCAGCAGCACCAGGACAGGGCTCTCCTACGAGCAGTACTTC.

J is TRBJ1-4 and V is TRBV5-1; the D gene is possibly TRBD1 (5 bases). Germline V gene data show CDR1 as SGHRS and CDR2 as YFSETQ. The V and J ends lost 5 bases and 8 bases respectively, with 19 bases between them. CDR3 length: 15 residues. CDR3 in DNA: TGCGCCAGCAGTCCTACCACAGGTCTTTACGAAAAACTGTTTTTT. Encoded protein: CASSPTTGLYEKLFF.

The chain employs TRBV19 and TRBJ1-5; D perhaps matches TRBD1 (5 bases). The CDR3 length is 15 residues. Trimming stripped 5 bases from V and 2 bases from J, with 13 bases between. From germline, CDR1 is LNHDA and CDR2 SQIVND (reference sequence). The CDR3 loop reads CASSPRDAGNQPQHF. DNA for the CDR3: TGTGCCAGTAGTCCCAGGGACGCTGGCAATCAGCCCCAGCATTTT.

This clone was counted between two and nine times. The chain employs TRBV2 and TRBJ1-4; TRBD1 is a possible D gene (5 bases). V was trimmed by 6 bases and J by 8 bases, leaving 19 bases between them. The germline CDR1 and CDR2 sequences are SNHLY and FYNNEI. The CDR3 sequence is 15 residues long. CDR3 nucleotide sequence: TGTGCCAGCAGGGAGGGTATAGGGCCAGGGGAAAAACTGTTTTTT. Its translation: CASREGIGPGEKLFF. Together with reference TRBV2 and TRBJ1-4, the CDR3 gives the full variable domain: EPEVTQTPSHQVTQMGQEVILRCVPISNHLYFYWYRQILGQKVEFLVSFYNNEISEKSEIFDDQFSVERPDGSNFTLKIRSTKLEDSAMYFCASREGIGPGEKLFFGSGTQLSVL.

The J gene is TRBJ1-2, the V gene TRBV5-3, with D possibly matching TRBD1 (5 bases). TRBV5-3 is designated an ORF whose function remains uncertain. CDR3 length: 13 amino acids. Trimming removed 9 bases at V and 4 bases at J, with 16 bases between. CDR3 sequence (DNA): TGTGCCAACGCCTCGGGGGAATCCTATGGCTACACCTTC. It codes for CANASGESYGYTF.

This clone was counted a few times. The gene calls are TRBV7-3 and TRBJ2-2; D is uncertain. The CDR3 is made up of 16 amino acids. The germline CDR1 and CDR2 sequences are SGHTA and FQGTGA. V was pared by 0 bases and J by 7 bases, with 15 bases between. CDR3 sequence (DNA): TGTGCCAGCAGCTTAACGGCATCAGTAATTGGCGGGGAGCTGTTTTTT. This codes for CASSLTASVIGGELFF. The full variable domain, completed using reference TRBV7-3 and TRBJ2-2, is GAGVSQTPSNKVTEKGKYVELRCDPISGHTALYWYRQSLGQGPEFLIYFQGTGAADDSGLPNDRFFAVRPEGSVSTLKIQRTERGDSAVYLCASSLTASVIGGELFFGEGSRLTVL.

This clone was detected only a few times. V usage is TRBV30 and J usage is TRBJ1-1; D unresolved. Germline V gene sequence: CDR1 GTSNPN, CDR2 SVGIG (reference sequence). The CDR3 is 12 amino acids. V lost 5 bases to trimming and J lost 8 bases, with 15 bases between them. The CDR3 DNA sequence: TGTGCCTGGGCAACATGGGGTCGAGAAGCTTTCTTT. It codes for CAWATWGREAFF.